A single sample is the source of the 10 T cell receptor delta chains below, sequenced in a study of γδ T cells in repeated Plasmodium falciparum infection. Vgamma9/Vdelta2+ and Vdelta2-negative gammadelta T cells were flow-sorted from PBMC for bulk sequencing. TCRdb reran clone calling via CATT on the multiplex PCR reads. Seen here are some 50,000 delta-chain clones, 1.5% to 2% observed once, and the top ten hold 8.5% to 10%. The source material was gamma-delta T cells from blood. The receptors come from a pool of human donors (malaria-infected and uninfected, not separated).

Comments on this clone: A read error likely explains why the TCRdb protein, taken from a much larger clone, differs from this DNA's translation at residue 17; the protein shown is translated from the DNA. The chain couples TRDV1 to TRDJ2; D not certain. TCRdb records no J gene; here it was assigned by comparing the DNA to germline. Germline V gene sequence: CDR1 TSWWSYY, CDR2 QGS. The CDR3 extends over 22 amino acids. Trimming removed 0 bases at V and 4 bases at J, with 30 bases between. CDR3 in amino acids: CALGELATTLRSERQRTAQLFF. As DNA, the CDR3 is TGTGCTCTTGGGGAACTAGCTACCACTTTGCGATCGGAACGCCAAAGGACAGCACAACTCTTCTTT.

This clone was seen only a few times. The amino acid sequence in TCRdb belongs to a much larger clone and departs from this DNA's translation at residue 8, likely a sequencing read error; the sequence shown is translated from the DNA. The V call is TRDV3, the J call TRDJ1; D is perhaps TRDD3 (5 bases). Assignment of the J gene here rests on matching the DNA to germline, because TCRdb gives none. CDR3 length: 17 amino acids. Trimming shortened V by 2 bases and J by 1 base, and 23 bases separated the two germline ends. Germline V gives CDR1 TVYSNPD, CDR2 GDNSRS (reference sequence). The CDR3 is CAFSTIYGTAPTDKLIF. CDR3 nucleotide sequence: TGTGCCTTTTCCACGATATACGGTACGGCCCCCACCGATAAACTCATCTTT.

This clone occurred a few times. A read error likely explains why the TCRdb protein, taken from a much larger clone, differs from this DNA's translation at residue 14; the protein shown is translated from the DNA. V is TRDV1 and J is TRDJ1; maybe TRDD3 (7 bases). The J gene is not listed in TCRdb, so it was assigned here from a DNA match to germline. V was cut by 1 base and J by 0 bases, with 33 bases left in between. The CDR3 covers 23 residues. The germline gives CDR1 TSWWSYY, CDR2 QGS. CDR3 in amino acids: CALGERYPTGGWGTPPYTDKLIF. The CDR3 DNA reads as TGTGCTCTTGGGGAACGGTATCCTACAGGAGGGTGGGGGACACCCCCCTACACCGATAAACTCATCTTT.

This clone was seen only a few times. TCRdb lists the protein of a much larger clone for this DNA, which differs at residues 10 and 13, so this is likely a read error; the protein given here is translated from the DNA itself. CDR3: CALGELEYWVIYRGPPGGDKLIF. The CDR3, as DNA: TGTGCTCTTGGGGAACTTGAGTACTGGGTGATCTATAGGGGTCCTCCTGGCGGCGATAAACTCATCTTT. The chain carries TRDV1 and TRDJ1, with D tentatively TRDD3 (6 bases). V lost 0 bases to trimming and J lost 4 bases, with 36 bases between them. Germline CDR1 reads TSWWSYY; CDR2 reads QGS. CDR3 length: 23 amino acids.

V gene TRDV1 combines with J gene TRDJ1; possibly TRDD1 for D (5 bases). As TCRdb names no J gene, one was assigned here on the basis of a DNA match to germline. V was cut by 2 bases and J by 2 bases, with 12 bases left in between. This CDR3 contains 15 residues. Germline lookup yields CDR1 TSWWSYY and CDR2 QGS. DNA of the CDR3: TGTGCTCTTGGGGAAGAAATCTCTCTTACCGATAAACTCATCTTT. It specifies CALGEEISLTDKLIF.

This clone was picked up a small number of times. A far larger clone is only one base removed, so a read error is likely. Other DNA variants within this sample encode the same CDR3. The chain has TRDV1 and TRDJ2; TRDD3 matches at 10 bases. TCRdb leaves out the J gene; it was filled in here by matching the DNA to germline. CDR1 and CDR2 from the germline V gene are TSWWSYY and QGS. The CDR3 extends over 21 amino acids. V lost 6 bases and J lost 2; bases outside the gene matches: 21. The CDR3 spells CALGPYPTFSGGYGLTAQLFF. CDR3 nucleotides: TGTGCTCTTGGACCCTATCCTACGTTTAGCGGGGGATACGGCTTGACAGCACAACTCTTCTTT.

This clone has only a few counts. TCRdb has a much larger clone's protein, which differs at residue 5 from the translation of this DNA, likely because of a read error; what is shown is the protein translated from the DNA. The gene calls are TRDV1 and TRDJ1; 8 bases map to TRDD3. Germline V gives CDR1 TSWWSYY, CDR2 QGS. This CDR3 is built from 22 residues. J gave up 3 bases and V 4 bases, and 28 bases lay outside the gene matches. CDR3 sequence: CALGGPNTARILGVLLPDKLIF. DNA of the CDR3: TGTGCTCTTGGGGGGCCCAATACAGCTCGGATACTGGGGGTCCTCCTGCCCGATAAACTCATCTTT.

Remarks on this clone: The protein that TCRdb holds for this DNA derives from a much larger clone and differs from the translated DNA at residue 8, which likely indicates a read error; the protein shown here is translated from the DNA. The chain employs TRDV1 and TRDJ1, with TRDD3 matching 7 bases. This CDR3 is built from 20 residues. V lost 5 bases and J lost 10; bases outside the gene matches: 31. Germline-derived CDR1 and CDR2 are TSWWSYY and QGS. The CDR3 DNA follows: TGTGCTCTTGGGACTGATCTTCATACTTTTACTGGGGTTGCCACCGCAGGACTCATCTTT. Translated: CALGTDLHTFTGVATAGLIF.

This clone was detected a few times. The likely explanation is a read error, given a far larger clone one base away. The sample has other DNA sequences that encode this CDR3 too. The chain joins TRDV1 to TRDJ1; TRDD3 aligns across 8 bases. Matching the DNA to germline supplied the J gene, which TCRdb does not give. Germline V gene sequence: CDR1 TSWWSYY, CDR2 QGS. The V gene end was trimmed by 1 base and the J gene end by 0 bases; junction bases not matched to a gene: 13. There are 19 residues in the CDR3. The CDR3 sequence is CALGEHYVSGDIDTDKLIF. DNA of the CDR3: TGTGCTCTTGGGGAACATTACGTCTCGGGGGATATTGACACCGATAAACTCATCTTT.

For this clone: TCRdb assigns this DNA the protein of a much larger clone, which departs from its translation at residue 6; this likely reflects a read error, and the protein shown comes from translating the DNA. The rearrangement joins TRDV2 to TRDJ1; D is ambiguous. The J gene is absent in TCRdb and was assigned here via DNA matching to germline. This CDR3 has 16 residues. V lost 3 bases and J lost 3, with 19 bases in between. Germline V CDR1 and CDR2: GEAIGNYY, EKD. This chain's CDR3 is CACDVPGFDDADKLIF. DNA of the CDR3: TGTGCCTGTGACGTCCCGGGGTTTGATGATGCCGATAAACTCATCTTT.